The 21 T cell receptor beta chains below all came from one sample that was sequenced in a study of tumor and adjacent non-tumor tissue in lung cancer. The library came from three nested PCR rounds adapted from ARM-PCR protocols. TCRdb reprocessed the multiplex PCR reads with MiXCR, giving one entry per CDR3 protein. The table has 94,000 or so distinct CDR3 sequences, around three quarters seen once. No cell sorting was done before RNA was extracted from the tissue. Distant lung tissue was collected more than 3 cm away from the tumor edge. The source material was distant non-tumor lung tissue. The receptors stem from a woman aged 50 to 65 with non-small cell lung cancer.

On this clonotype: A much larger clone differs by one base, so this may be a read error. The chain recombines TRBV20-1 with TRBJ2-4; D possibly corresponds to TRBD2 (5 bases). CDR1 and CDR2 from the germline V gene are DFQATT and SNEGSKA (reference sequence). The CDR3 is 17 amino acids. The V and J ends lost 4 bases and 0 bases respectively, with 19 bases between them. CDR3 in DNA: TGCAGTGCTATAGATGCCCACGGAGGACTAGCCAAAAACATTCAGTACTTC. Protein: CSAIDAHGGLAKNIQYF.

Worth noting for this clonotype: At one of its ends the junction is not consistent with the germline gene, which may arise from a read error. The chain uses TRBV10-2 and TRBJ2-7; TRBD1 matches 9 bases. This CDR3 comprises 12 residues. CDR1 is WSHSY, CDR2 SAAADI, per germline. CDR3 sequence reads: CGSRQGGDEQYF. The CDR3 region has the DNA TGCGGCAGCAGACAGGGGGGCGACGAGCAATACTTC.

With respect to this clonotype: The CDR3 does not close with the conserved phenylalanine or tryptophan, likely indicating a read error. The V call is TRBV28, the J call TRBJ2-7; 8 positions agree with TRBD1. The length of the CDR3 is 14 residues. The germline CDR1 and CDR2 sequences are MDHEN and SYDVKM. The junction had 8 bases not matched to a gene; V was cut back by 7 bases and J by 3 bases. The CDR3 DNA is TGTGCCAGCATTTTCCCCGGACAGGGCTACGAGCAGTACCTC. Encoded protein: CASIFPGQGYEQYL.

As for this clonotype: With a much larger clone just one base away, this may be a read error. This CDR3 is missing its conserved last phenylalanine or tryptophan, likely due to a read error. V and J are TRBV11-2 and TRBJ2-1; 8 bases are shared with TRBD2. The CDR3 covers 16 residues. Germline loops: CDR1 SGHAT, CDR2 FQNNGV. CDR3 protein: CAGSLGGVAGLGEQFL. CDR3 coding DNA: TGTGCCGGCAGCCTCGGTGGGGTAGCGGGATTAGGTGAGCAGTTCCTC.

Details on this clonotype: A read error may produce the germline difference seen at one junction end. The chain employs TRBV12-3 or TRBV12-4 and TRBJ2-7; 7 bases match TRBD1. The CDR3 runs to 16 residues. In DNA, the CDR3 is TGTGCCAGCAGTTTAAGGCTTGGGACAGAGAGGCACGACCAGTACTTC. Its protein is CASSLRLGTERHDQYF.

The chain is built from TRBV5-1 and TRBJ2-1; 10 bases are a match to TRBD2. CDR3 length equals 18 residues. CDR1 and CDR2 (germline): SGHRS, YFSETQ. V shed 4 bases, J shed 1 base, and the junction held 11 bases outside the gene matches. The CDR3 protein is CASSLMTSGSRSYNEQFF. DNA of the CDR3: TGCGCCAGCAGCCTGATGACTAGCGGGTCGAGATCCTACAATGAGCAGTTCTTC.

This clonotype was counted only a few times. The CDR3 ends on some other residue instead of the conserved phenylalanine or tryptophan, so this is likely a read error. The V call is TRBV12-3 or TRBV12-4, the J call TRBJ1-5; D ambiguous. The CDR3 is 12 amino acids. The DNA of the CDR3 is TGTGCTAGCAGCGACAGCAATCAGCCCCAGCATTTA. Its protein is CASSDSNQPQHL.

This clonotype was seen at least ten times. This chain links TRBV28 with TRBJ2-1; 10 bases map to TRBD2. Looked up from germline, CDR1 is MDHEN and CDR2 is SYDVKM. CDR3 length: 16 residues. The J segment lost 4 bases and the V segment lost 2 bases, leaving 5 bases of the junction unmatched. The CDR3 nucleotides read TGTGCCAGCAGTTTAGGGACTAGCGACAAATACAATGAGCAGTTCTTC. Translated: CASSLGTSDKYNEQFF. Combining the CDR3 with reference TRBV28 and TRBJ2-1 gives the whole variable domain DVKVTQSSRYLVKRTGEKVFLECVQDMDHENMFWYRQDPGLGLRLIYFSYDVKMKEKGDIPEGYSVSREKKERFSLILESASTNQTSMYLCASSLGTSDKYNEQFFGPGTRLTVL.

Turning to this clonotype: The conserved closing phenylalanine or tryptophan is absent in this CDR3, likely reflecting a read error. The chain uses TRBV5-6 and TRBJ2-7; no definite D call. Germline V gene sequence: CDR1 SGHDT, CDR2 YYEEEE. This CDR3 is built from 15 residues. The CDR3 sequence is CARSLGRLMGKEQYL. The DNA of the CDR3 is TGTGCCAGAAGCTTGGGTCGATTAATGGGGAAAGAGCAGTACCTC.

V and J are TRBV7-3 and TRBJ2-1; TRBD2 aligns across 9 bases. Losses at the gene ends were 5 bases for V and 0 bases for J; bases not matched to a gene: 8. CDR3 length: 17 amino acids. Germline lookup yields CDR1 SGHTA and CDR2 FQGTGA. CDR3 DNA sequence: TGTGCCAGCAGCCTAGTCCCTAGCGGGACCTCCTACAATGAGCAGTTCTTC. Translated: CASSLVPSGTSYNEQFF. Complete variable domain (other parts from reference TRBV7-3 and TRBJ2-1): GAGVSQTPSNKVTEKGKYVELRCDPISGHTALYWYRQSLGQGPEFLIYFQGTGAADDSGLPNDRFFAVRPEGSVSTLKIQRTERGDSAVYLCASSLVPSGTSYNEQFFGPGTRLTVL.

V and J are TRBV2 and TRBJ2-2, with D uncertain. The CDR3 has 14 amino acids. From germline, CDR1 is SNHLY and CDR2 FYNNEI. The V end was cut by 3 bases, the J end by 1 base, with 6 bases between. In DNA, the CDR3 is TGTGCCAGCAGTGAGGTCGGGAACACCGGGGAGCTGTTTTTT. This codes for CASSEVGNTGELFF.

This clonotype was detected only a few times. V is TRBV7-9 and J is TRBJ2-5; the D gene is possibly TRBD1 (5 bases). Trimming cost V 3 bases and J 1 base, with 15 bases left between them. This CDR3 contains 16 residues. Germline CDR1 is SEHNR and CDR2 is FQNEAQ (reference sequence). The CDR3 bases are TGTGCCAGCAGCTTGCCCGTAGGGGCCTTCCAAGAGACCCAGTACTTC. Amino acid sequence: CASSLPVGAFQETQYF.

About this clonotype: A read error may explain this, as a much larger clone is one base away. The chain is built from TRBV20-1 and TRBJ2-5; no clear D. The CDR3 runs 12 residues. The germline V gene encodes CDR1 DFQATT and CDR2 SNEGSKA (reference sequence). Deletions cut 6 bases from V and 7 bases from J, with 15 bases between. The CDR3 DNA sequence: TGCAGTGCCGTTCGGTTCAGAGGGACCCAGTACTTC. Translated: CSAVRFRGTQYF.

There are many counts of this clonotype. The chain links TRBV20-1 to TRBJ2-7; TRBD2 aligns across 8 bases. Per germline, CDR1 DFQATT and CDR2 SNEGSKA (reference sequence). Trimming at V came to 3 bases and at J to 3 bases, leaving 10 bases not matched to a gene. This CDR3 contains 15 residues. The chain's CDR3 is CSASKGAGALYEQYF. The CDR3 DNA follows: TGCAGTGCTAGTAAGGGAGCGGGGGCCCTCTACGAGCAGTACTTC.

As concerns this clonotype: The final CDR3 position lacks the conserved phenylalanine or tryptophan, pointing to a likely read error. The DNA is omitted, as the CDR3 cannot be located on it reliably, and the CDR3 follows TCRdb's listing. The chain joins TRBV12-3 or TRBV12-4 to TRBJ2-2; the table's D call of TRBD1 was not tested on the DNA. The CDR3 comprises 16 residues, both ends counted. The CDR3: CASSLGTGTNTGELSL.

CDR3 coding DNA: TGTGCCAGCACCATACTAGCGGGGCCTAGCACAGATACACTGTATTTT. This gives the protein CASTILAGPSTDTLYF. The gene calls are TRBV6-2 or TRBV6-3 and TRBJ2-3; TRBD2 matches at 10 bases. Germline V gives CDR1 MNHEY, CDR2 SVGEGT. This CDR3 contains 16 residues. J gave up 14 bases and V 7 bases, and 21 bases lay outside the gene matches.

For this clonotype: Germline and junction disagree at one end, which may indicate a read error. The rearrangement joins TRBV29-1 to TRBJ2-7; D gene ambiguous. The CDR3 runs 12 residues. Germline-derived CDR1 and CDR2 are SQVTM and ANQGSEA. For the CDR3, the DNA is TGCAGCGTTTCAGAGATAAGAGACGAACAGTACTTC. It specifies CSVSEIRDEQYF.

Remarks on this clonotype: At one end the junction does not follow the germline gene, possibly because of a read error. V usage is TRBV6-1 and J usage is TRBJ2-5; 8 bases are shared with TRBD1. Germline CDR1 and CDR2: MNHNS and SASEGT. CDR3 length: 16 residues. The CDR3, as DNA: TGTGCCGGCAGTCAGAGACAGGGGAGCTTAGCAGAGACCCGGTACTTC. This codes for CAGSQRQGSLAETRYF.

CDR3 DNA: TGTGCCAGTAGATACGCGACCCCTGGACTAGCGGCCCTCTACGAGCAGTACTTC. This encodes CASRYATPGLAALYEQYF. V usage is TRBV6-5 and J usage is TRBJ2-7; 10 bases are shared with TRBD2. CDR3 size: 18 residues. In germline, CDR1 is MNHEY, CDR2 SVGAGI. The V segment lost 9 bases and the J segment 3 bases; nucleotides outside the gene matches: 20.

In the case of this clonotype: Given a much more abundant clone one base away, this may be a read error. V and J are TRBV7-2 and TRBJ1-6; D perhaps matches TRBD1 (5 bases). Germline V CDR1 and CDR2: SGHTA, FQGNSA. This CDR3 is built from 12 residues. Trimming stripped 7 bases from V and 10 bases from J, with 11 bases between. The CDR3 spells CASTNEGSPLHF. In DNA form, the CDR3 reads TGTGCCAGCACCAACGAGGGGTCACCCCTCCACTTT.

This chain connects TRBV4-1 to TRBJ2-1, with TRBD2 as a possible D gene (5 bases). Germline lookup yields CDR1 MGHRA and CDR2 YSYEKL. The V end was cut by 4 bases, the J end by 8 bases, with 18 bases between. The length of the CDR3 is 15 residues. CDR3 nucleotide sequence: TGCGCCAGCAGCCTACATCGAGGGATTTGGGATGAGCAGTTCTTC. Translation gives CASSLHRGIWDEQFF.